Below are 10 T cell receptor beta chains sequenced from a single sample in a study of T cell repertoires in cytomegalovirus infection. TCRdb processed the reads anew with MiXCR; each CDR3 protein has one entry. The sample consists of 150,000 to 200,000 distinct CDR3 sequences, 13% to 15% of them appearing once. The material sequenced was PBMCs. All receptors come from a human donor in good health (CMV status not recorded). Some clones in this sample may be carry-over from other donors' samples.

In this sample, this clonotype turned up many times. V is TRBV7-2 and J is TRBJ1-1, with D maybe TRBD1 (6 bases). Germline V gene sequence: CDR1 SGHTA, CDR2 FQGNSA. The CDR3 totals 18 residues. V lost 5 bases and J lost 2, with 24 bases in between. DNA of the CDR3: TGTGCCAGCAGCGGAAAAAGGGCTCGGCGGGACACAAACACTGAAGCTTTCTTT. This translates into CASSGKRARRDTNTEAFF.

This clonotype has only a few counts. For the CDR3, the DNA is TGTGCCAGCAGCTTGCAGGGATATAGCAATCAGCCCCAGCATTTT. Its protein product is CASSLQGYSNQPQHF. J is TRBJ1-5 and V is TRBV5-6, with TRBD1 as a possible D gene (5 bases). Germline V gives CDR1 SGHDT, CDR2 YYEEEE. This CDR3 spans 15 amino acids. V lost 1 base, J lost 0 bases, and 8 bases lay in between. Full variable domain (outside the CDR3, taken from reference TRBV5-6 and TRBJ1-5): DAGVTQSPTHLIKTRGQQVTLRCSPKSGHDTVSWYQQALGQGPQFIFQYYEEEERQRGNFPDRFSGHQFPNYSSELNVNALLLGDSALYLCASSLQGYSNQPQHFGDGTRLSIL.

In DNA, the CDR3 is TGTGCCAGCAGTGGAGCGGGACTAGGAGAAAAACTGTTTTTT. Its protein product is CASSGAGLGEKLFF. The chain has TRBV28 and TRBJ1-4; weak D call: TRBD1 (5 bases). CDR1 and CDR2 (germline): MDHEN, SYDVKM. This CDR3 spans 14 amino acids. V was shortened by 5 bases and J by 8 bases, with 15 bases between the two germline ends.

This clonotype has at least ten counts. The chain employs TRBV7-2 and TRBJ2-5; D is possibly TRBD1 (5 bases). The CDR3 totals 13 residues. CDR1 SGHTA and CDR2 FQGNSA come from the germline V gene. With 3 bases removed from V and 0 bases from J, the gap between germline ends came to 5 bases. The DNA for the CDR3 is TGTGCCAGCAGCTTGGACAACCAAGAGACCCAGTACTTC. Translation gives CASSLDNQETQYF.

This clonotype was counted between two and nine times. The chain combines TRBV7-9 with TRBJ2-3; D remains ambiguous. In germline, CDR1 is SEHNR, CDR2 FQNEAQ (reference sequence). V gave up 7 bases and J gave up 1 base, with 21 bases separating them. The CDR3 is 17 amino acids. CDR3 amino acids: CASTPLRASKGTDTQYF. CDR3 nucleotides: TGTGCCAGCACCCCCTTAAGGGCTTCGAAAGGCACAGATACGCAGTATTTT.

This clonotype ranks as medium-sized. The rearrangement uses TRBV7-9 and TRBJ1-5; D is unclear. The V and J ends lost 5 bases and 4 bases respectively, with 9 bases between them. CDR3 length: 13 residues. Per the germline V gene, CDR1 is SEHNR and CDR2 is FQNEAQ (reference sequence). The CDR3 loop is CASSPLGNQPQHF. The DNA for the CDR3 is TGTGCCAGCAGCCCGCTGGGGAATCAGCCCCAGCATTTT.

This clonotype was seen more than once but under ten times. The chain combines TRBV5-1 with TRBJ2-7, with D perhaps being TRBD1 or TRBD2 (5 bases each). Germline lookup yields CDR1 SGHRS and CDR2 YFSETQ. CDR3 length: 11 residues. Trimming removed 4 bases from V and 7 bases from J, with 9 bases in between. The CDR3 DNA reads TGCGCCAGCAGCCCGGGACGGGAGCAGTACTTC. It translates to CASSPGREQYF.

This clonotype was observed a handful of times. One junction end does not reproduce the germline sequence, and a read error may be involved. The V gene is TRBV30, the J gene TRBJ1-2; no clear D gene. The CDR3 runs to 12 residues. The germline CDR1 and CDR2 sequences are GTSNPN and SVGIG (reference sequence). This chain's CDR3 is CAWRQDSMAILF. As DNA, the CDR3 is TGTGCCTGGAGACAAGATTCTATGGCTATCCTCTTC.

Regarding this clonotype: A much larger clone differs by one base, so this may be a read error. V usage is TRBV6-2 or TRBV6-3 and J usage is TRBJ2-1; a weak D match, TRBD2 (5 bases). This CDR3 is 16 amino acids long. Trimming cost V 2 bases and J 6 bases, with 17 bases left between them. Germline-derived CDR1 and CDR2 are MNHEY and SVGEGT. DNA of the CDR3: TGTGCCAGCAGTTACCAAGGAGGAAAGGGCGGCAATGAGCAGTTCTTC. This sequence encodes CASSYQGGKGGNEQFF.

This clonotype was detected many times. The CDR3, as DNA: TGTGCTGCGGGGGGGCGGGGAGAGACCCAGTACTTC. Residues: CAAGGRGETQYF. The V and J genes are TRBV28 and TRBJ2-5; 9 nucleotides agree with TRBD2. The CDR3 extends over 12 amino acids. The germline gives CDR1 MDHEN, CDR2 SYDVKM.